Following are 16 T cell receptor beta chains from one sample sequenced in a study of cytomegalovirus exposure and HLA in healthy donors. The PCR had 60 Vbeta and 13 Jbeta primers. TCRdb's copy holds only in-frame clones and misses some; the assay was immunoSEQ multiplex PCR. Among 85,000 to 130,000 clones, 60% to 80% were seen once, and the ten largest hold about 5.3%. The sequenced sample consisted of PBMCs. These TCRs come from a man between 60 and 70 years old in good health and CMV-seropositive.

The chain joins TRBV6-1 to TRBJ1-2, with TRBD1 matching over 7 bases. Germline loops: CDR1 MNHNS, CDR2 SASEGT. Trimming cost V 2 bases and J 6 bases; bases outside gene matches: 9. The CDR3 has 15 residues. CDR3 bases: TGTGCCAGCAGTGAATACGCCTCGGGACAGAATGGCTACACCTTC. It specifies CASSEYASGQNGYTF.

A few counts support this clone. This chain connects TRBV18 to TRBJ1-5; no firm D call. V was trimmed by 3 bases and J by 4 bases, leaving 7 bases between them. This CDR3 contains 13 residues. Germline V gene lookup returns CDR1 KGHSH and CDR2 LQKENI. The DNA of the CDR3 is TGTGCCAGCTCACCGCGGAGTAATCAGCCCCAGCATTTT. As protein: CASSPRSNQPQHF.

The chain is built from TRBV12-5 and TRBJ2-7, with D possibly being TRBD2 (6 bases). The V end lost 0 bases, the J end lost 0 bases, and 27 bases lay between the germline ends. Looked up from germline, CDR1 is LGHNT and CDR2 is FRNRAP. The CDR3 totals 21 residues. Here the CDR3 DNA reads TGTGCTAGTGGTTTGGTGGCCCGCGGGGTCCTCGTCAGGGACGTCTCCTACGAGCAGTACTTC. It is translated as CASGLVARGVLVRDVSYEQYF.

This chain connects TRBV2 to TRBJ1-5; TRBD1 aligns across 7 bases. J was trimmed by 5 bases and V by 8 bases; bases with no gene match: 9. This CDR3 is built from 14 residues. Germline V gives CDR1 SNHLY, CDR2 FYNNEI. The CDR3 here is CASGQDRDDQPQHF. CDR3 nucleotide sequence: TGTGCCAGCGGGCAAGACAGGGACGATCAGCCCCAGCATTTT. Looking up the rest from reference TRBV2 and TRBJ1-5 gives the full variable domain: EPEVTQTPSHQVTQMGQEVILRCVPISNHLYFYWYRQILGQKVEFLVSFYNNEISEKSEIFDDQFSVERPDGSNFTLKIRSTKLEDSAMYFCASGQDRDDQPQHFGDGTRLSIL.

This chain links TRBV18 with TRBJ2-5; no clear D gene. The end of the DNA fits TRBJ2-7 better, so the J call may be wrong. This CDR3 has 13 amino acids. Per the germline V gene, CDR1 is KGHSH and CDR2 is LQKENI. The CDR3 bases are TGTGCCAGCCATCCGGGCCTCGACTACGAGCAGTACTTC. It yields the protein CASHPGLDYEQYF.

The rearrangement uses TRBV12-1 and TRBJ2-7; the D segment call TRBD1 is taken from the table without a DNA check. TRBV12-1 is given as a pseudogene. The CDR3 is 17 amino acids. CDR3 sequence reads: CASSFGPYRGRSYEQYF. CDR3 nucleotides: TGTGCCAGCAGCTTTGGTCCCTACAGGGGGCGGTCCTACGAGCAGTACTTC.

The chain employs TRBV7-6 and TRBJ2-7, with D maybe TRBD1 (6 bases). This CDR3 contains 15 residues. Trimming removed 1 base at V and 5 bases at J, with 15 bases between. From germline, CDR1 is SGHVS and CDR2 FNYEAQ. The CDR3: CASSLGATGYNEQYF. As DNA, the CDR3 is TGTGCCAGCAGCTTAGGGGCTACAGGGTACAACGAGCAGTACTTC.

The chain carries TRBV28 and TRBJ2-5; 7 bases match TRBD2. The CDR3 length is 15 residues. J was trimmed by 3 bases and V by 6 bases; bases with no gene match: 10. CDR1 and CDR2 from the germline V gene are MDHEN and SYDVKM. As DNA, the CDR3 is TGTGCCAGCAGCCAATCGCCCAGCGGGAAAGAGACCCAGTACTTC. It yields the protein CASSQSPSGKETQYF.

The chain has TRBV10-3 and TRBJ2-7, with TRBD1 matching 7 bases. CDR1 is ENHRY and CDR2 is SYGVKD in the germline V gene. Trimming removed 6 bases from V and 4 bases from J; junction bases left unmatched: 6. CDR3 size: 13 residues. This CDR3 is CAIRTGEPYEQYF. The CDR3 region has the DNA TGTGCCATCAGAACAGGGGAGCCGTACGAGCAGTACTTC.

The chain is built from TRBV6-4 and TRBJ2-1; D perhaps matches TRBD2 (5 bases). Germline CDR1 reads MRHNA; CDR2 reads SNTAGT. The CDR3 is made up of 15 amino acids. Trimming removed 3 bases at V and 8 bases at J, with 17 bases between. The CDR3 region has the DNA TGTGCCAGCAGTGAAGAAGGCGGGCCCGTGGATGAGCAGTTCTTC. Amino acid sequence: CASSEEGGPVDEQFF.

The CDR3 reads CASSESAEYNEQFF. In DNA, the CDR3 is TGCGCCAGCAGTGAGTCGGCAGAATACAATGAGCAGTTCTTC. The rearrangement links TRBV10-2 to TRBJ2-1; no clear D. Germline assignment: CDR1 WSHSY and CDR2 SAAADI. There are 14 residues in the CDR3. The ends were cut back, 0 bases at V and 4 bases at J, with 7 bases in the middle.

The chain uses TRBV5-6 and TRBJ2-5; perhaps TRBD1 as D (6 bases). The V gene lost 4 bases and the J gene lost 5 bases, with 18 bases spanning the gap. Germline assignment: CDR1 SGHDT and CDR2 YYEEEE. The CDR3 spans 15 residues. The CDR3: CASSRLDSPWETQYF. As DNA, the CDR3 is TGTGCCAGCAGCCGCTTGGACAGTCCGTGGGAGACCCAGTACTTC.

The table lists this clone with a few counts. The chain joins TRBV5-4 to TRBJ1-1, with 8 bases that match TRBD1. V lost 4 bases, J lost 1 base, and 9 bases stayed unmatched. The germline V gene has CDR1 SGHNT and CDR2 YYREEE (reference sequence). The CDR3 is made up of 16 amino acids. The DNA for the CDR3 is TGTGCCAGCAGCGAAGGTTGGACAGGGACGAACACTGAAGCTTTCTTT. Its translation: CASSEGWTGTNTEAFF.

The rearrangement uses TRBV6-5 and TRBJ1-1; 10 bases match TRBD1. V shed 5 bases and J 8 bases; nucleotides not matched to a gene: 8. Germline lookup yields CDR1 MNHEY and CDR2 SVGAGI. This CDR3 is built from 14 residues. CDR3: CASSRPDRGLEAFF. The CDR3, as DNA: TGTGCCAGCAGTCGCCCGGACAGGGGGTTAGAAGCTTTCTTT.

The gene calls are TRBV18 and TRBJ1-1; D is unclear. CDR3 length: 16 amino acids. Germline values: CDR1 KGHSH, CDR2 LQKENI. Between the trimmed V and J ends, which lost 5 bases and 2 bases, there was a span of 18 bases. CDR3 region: CASSSKTRTGNTEAFF. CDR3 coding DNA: TGTGCCAGCTCATCAAAAACCCGCACGGGTAACACTGAAGCTTTCTTT.

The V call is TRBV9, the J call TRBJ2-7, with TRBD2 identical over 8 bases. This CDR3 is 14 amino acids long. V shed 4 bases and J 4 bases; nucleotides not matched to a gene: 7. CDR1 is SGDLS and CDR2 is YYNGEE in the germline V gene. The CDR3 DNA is TGTGCCAGCAGCCCGGGACTAGGCCCTTACGAGCAGTACTTC. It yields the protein CASSPGLGPYEQYF.